The 27 T cell receptor beta chains in this list originate from one sample, sequenced in a study of control samples from healthy donors and cancer patients (dated by TCRdb to 2018 to 2020). Library construction relied on the immunoSEQ multiplex PCR assay. Entries here come from immuneACCESS through TCRdb and include only in-frame sequences with V and J called. Some clones fail to appear in such tables; in the studies checked, an unresolved V gene covers under half of the shortfall, and the cause of the remainder is unknown. The sample table lists about 92,000 clones, roughly 82% of them with a count of one. Around 9.5% of the sample is taken by the ten largest. Specimen: blood. The receptors originated from a woman aged 60-70 years in good health.

This chain links TRBV6-1 with TRBJ2-1; maybe TRBD2 (6 bases). This CDR3 contains 20 residues. Germline CDR1 and CDR2: MNHNS and SASEGT. V gave up 1 base and J gave up 2 bases, with 24 bases separating them. The CDR3 protein is CASSEGWGYAGRLPYNEQFF. CDR3 coding DNA: TGTGCCAGCAGTGAAGGGTGGGGGTATGCGGGACGTCTGCCCTACAATGAGCAGTTCTTC.

This chain's CDR3 is CASSSPGRPSGNTIYF. The CDR3 coding sequence is TGTGCCAGCAGTTCGCCTGGGCGACCCTCTGGAAACACCATATATTTT. The chain links TRBV28 to TRBJ1-3, with unresolved D. The CDR3 loop spans 16 amino acids. With 4 bases removed from V and 0 bases from J, the gap between germline ends came to 13 bases. Germline CDR1 is MDHEN and CDR2 is SYDVKM.

This clone was observed at least ten times. The V call is TRBV21-1, the J call TRBJ2-7; the tabulated D call, TRBD1, remains unverified against the DNA. TRBV21-1 is tagged as a pseudogene. This CDR3 spans 15 amino acids. The DNA for the CDR3 is TGTGCCAGCACGCCCTTAGGGGCCGTATTCTACGAGCAGTACTTC. Residues: CASTPLGAVFYEQYF.

The V gene is TRBV18, the J gene TRBJ1-6, with TRBD1 identical over 9 bases. V lost 2 bases to trimming and J lost 9 bases; unmatched junction nucleotides: 5. CDR3 length: 15 amino acids. CDR1 KGHSH and CDR2 LQKENI come from the germline V gene. CDR3 amino acids: CASSPAGTGSSPLHF. As DNA, the CDR3 is TGTGCCAGCTCACCAGCCGGGACAGGGAGTTCACCCCTCCACTTT.

This chain links TRBV4-3 with TRBJ2-7, with D perhaps given as TRBD1 or TRBD2 (5 bases each). Germline assignment: CDR1 LGHNA and CDR2 YSLEER. The CDR3 is 17 residues long. V was trimmed by 0 bases and J by 2 bases, leaving 17 bases between them. CDR3 sequence: CASSQDLAAMGPYEQYF. For the CDR3, the DNA is TGCGCCAGCAGCCAAGATCTTGCGGCTATGGGACCCTACGAGCAGTACTTC.

The chain couples TRBV5-1 to TRBJ1-3, with 8 bases lining up with TRBD1. CDR1 is SGHRS and CDR2 is YFSETQ in the germline V gene. V shed 1 base, J shed 4 bases, and the junction held 4 bases outside the gene matches. CDR3 length: 15 amino acids. CDR3 in amino acids: CASSLNQGAGNTIYF. In nucleotides, the CDR3 is TGCGCCAGCAGCTTGAATCAGGGGGCCGGAAACACCATATATTTT.

The V call is TRBV6-5, the J call TRBJ1-4; 10 bases align to TRBD1. The ends lost 6 bases at V and 8 bases at J; junction bases unmatched: 3. The CDR3 extends over 13 amino acids. Germline CDR1 reads MNHEY; CDR2 reads SVGAGI. CDR3 protein: CASSRTGGEKLFF. The DNA for the CDR3 is TGTGCCAGCAGCCGGACAGGGGGAGAAAAACTGTTTTTT.

The chain has TRBV24-1 and TRBJ2-5; D ambiguous. Germline V gene data show CDR1 as KGHDR and CDR2 as SFDVKD. The CDR3 contains 15 residues. Trimming left V 3 bases short and J 1 base short, with 11 bases between. CDR3 DNA sequence: TGTGCCACCAGTGATCCCGCCGGGCCCCAAGAGACCCAGTACTTC. The encoded protein is CATSDPAGPQETQYF.

This CDR3 is CASSPLENTEAFF. The CDR3 bases are TGTGCCAGCAGCCCCCTGGAGAACACTGAAGCTTTCTTT. The chain recombines TRBV3-1 (or the pseudogene TRBV3-2) with TRBJ1-1, with D uncertain. CDR3 length equals 13 residues. Looked up from germline, CDR1 is LGHDT and CDR2 is YNNKEL (reference sequence). Trimming shortened V by 4 bases and J by 1 base, and 7 bases separated the two germline ends.

The count of this clone is one. The J gene is TRBJ2-5, the V gene TRBV6-5; possible D gene TRBD2, 5 bases. V gave up 2 bases and J gave up 10 bases, with 20 bases separating them. Germline V lookup: CDR1 MNHEY, CDR2 SVGAGI. The CDR3 spans 15 residues. DNA of the CDR3: TGTGCCAGCAGTTACCCCCAAGAGCCAGTGAGGGACCAGTACTTC. This codes for CASSYPQEPVRDQYF.

This clone was counted between two and nine times. The gene calls are TRBV2 and TRBJ1-2, with D unclear. Trimming shortened V by 0 bases and J by 4 bases, and 6 bases separated the two germline ends. Germline CDR1 SNHLY, CDR2 FYNNEI. The CDR3 runs to 13 residues. DNA for the CDR3: TGTGCCAGCAGTGAAGCCGGCTTCTATGGCTACACCTTC. It is translated as CASSEAGFYGYTF.

This sequence joins TRBV12-2 and TRBJ2-1. TRBV12-2 is flagged as a pseudogene. The CDR3 sequence is 15 residues long. The CDR3 loop reads CASRFGAGPYNEQFF. In DNA form, the CDR3 reads TGTGCAAGTCGCTTCGGGGCGGGCCCCTACAATGAGCAGTTCTTC.

The chain has TRBV18 and TRBJ2-3, with a possible D match to TRBD1 (6 bases). The ends were cut back, 3 bases at V and 2 bases at J, with 12 bases in the middle. Germline CDR1 is KGHSH and CDR2 is LQKENI. This CDR3 spans 15 amino acids. The CDR3 reads CASSPGGQTTDTQYF. The CDR3 nucleotides read TGTGCCAGCTCACCGGGCGGACAGACCACAGATACGCAGTATTTT.

This rearrangement joins TRBV28 to TRBJ1-1, with 8 bases aligning to TRBD1. J lost 1 base, V lost 5 bases, and 3 bases had no gene match. Germline CDR1 and CDR2: MDHEN and SYDVKM. The CDR3 covers 14 residues. CDR3 amino acids: CASSDRGRNTEAFF. The CDR3 DNA reads as TGTGCCAGCAGTGACAGGGGCAGGAACACTGAAGCTTTCTTT.

The J gene is TRBJ1-3, the V gene TRBV18; the D gene is possibly TRBD1 (5 bases). The germline V gene has CDR1 KGHSH and CDR2 LQKENI. Trimming pared 8 bases from V and 3 bases from J, leaving 14 bases between. The CDR3 contains 14 residues. Here the CDR3 DNA reads TGTGCCAGCCGCAAGGGGAGAAGTGGAAACACCATATATTTT. This codes for CASRKGRSGNTIYF.

The chain uses TRBV6-6 and TRBJ1-3; a weak D match, TRBD1 (6 bases). The CDR3 has 15 amino acids. Germline V gene sequence: CDR1 MNHNY, CDR2 SVGAGI (reference sequence). V lost 4 bases and J lost 2, with 12 bases in between. The DNA for the CDR3 is TGTGCCAGCAGTTTCAACAGGGAAACTGGAAACACCATATATTTT. Translated: CASSFNRETGNTIYF.

This rearrangement joins TRBV12-3 or TRBV12-4 to TRBJ2-7; 7 bases fit TRBD1. The V and J ends lost 6 bases and 8 bases, in that order; junction bases with no gene match: 10. CDR3 size: 13 residues. CDR3 region: CASSTAWDSQQYF. Here the CDR3 DNA reads TGTGCCAGCAGCACAGCTTGGGACAGTCAGCAGTACTTC.

The chain recombines TRBV6-6 with TRBJ1-5; D unresolved. This CDR3 comprises 16 residues. Per germline, CDR1 MNHNY and CDR2 SVGAGI (reference sequence). Trimming removed 6 bases at V and 0 bases at J, with 15 bases between. In DNA, the CDR3 is TGTGCCAGCAGCAAGCCCGGCGGGGTTAGCAATCAGCCCCAGCATTTT. Its translation: CASSKPGGVSNQPQHF.

The rearrangement uses TRBV6-5 and TRBJ2-5, with D possibly being TRBD2 (5 bases). The CDR3 covers 14 residues. Trimming removed 0 bases at V and 1 base at J, with 6 bases between. The germline gives CDR1 MNHEY, CDR2 SVGAGI. The CDR3 DNA reads as TGTGCCAGCAGTTACTCGGGAGTCCAAGAGACCCAGTACTTC. Translating gives CASSYSGVQETQYF.

The rearrangement links TRBV21-1 to TRBJ1-2. TRBV21-1 is annotated as a pseudogene. The CDR3 length is 18 residues. In DNA, the CDR3 is TGTGCCAGCAGCATTCGTGCGGGACATCCGGGCATTCTTTATGGCTACACCTTC. Protein product: CASSIRAGHPGILYGYTF.

V is TRBV29-1 and J is TRBJ2-3, with 11 nucleotides matching TRBD1. The length of the CDR3 is 14 residues. Germline CDR1 reads SQVTM; CDR2 reads ANQGSEA. V gave up 3 bases and J gave up 4 bases; unmatched junction bases: 3. The CDR3: CSVERTGGPDTQYF. The CDR3 DNA is TGCAGCGTTGAGAGGACAGGGGGCCCAGATACGCAGTATTTT.

V gene TRBV3-1 (or the pseudogene TRBV3-2) combines with J gene TRBJ1-2; tentative D call: TRBD1 (6 bases). Trimming took 2 bases from V and 4 from J, leaving 17 bases between them. The germline V gene encodes CDR1 LGHDT and CDR2 YNNKEL (reference sequence). The CDR3 runs to 16 residues. CDR3 sequence: CASSQLDRLGGYGYTF. CDR3 in DNA: TGTGCCAGCAGCCAACTTGACAGGCTGGGAGGCTATGGCTACACCTTC.

This clone showed up just a few times. The CDR3 sequence: CASSEALTGGSNQPQHF. Here the CDR3 DNA reads TGTGCCAGCAGTGAAGCGCTTACAGGCGGTAGCAATCAGCCCCAGCATTTT. The chain joins TRBV2 to TRBJ1-5; D is perhaps TRBD1 (5 bases). The CDR3 is 17 amino acids. Germline V gives CDR1 SNHLY, CDR2 FYNNEI. V was clipped by 0 bases and J by 0 bases, with 12 bases between them.

V gene TRBV6-6 combines with J gene TRBJ1-4, with D hard to call. The V end lost 8 bases, the J end lost 5 bases, and 18 bases lay between the germline ends. The germline V gene encodes CDR1 MNHNY and CDR2 SVGAGI (reference sequence). The CDR3 length is 15 residues. CDR3 bases: TGTGCCAGCCACCCCACACCGGGCTCGAATGAAAAACTGTTTTTT. Its translation: CASHPTPGSNEKLFF.

The V gene is TRBV18, the J gene TRBJ1-3, with no clear D. V was cut by 4 bases and J by 7 bases, with 20 bases left in between. The length of the CDR3 is 16 residues. Per germline, CDR1 KGHSH and CDR2 LQKENI. CDR3 nucleotides: TGTGCCAGCTCACTCCGACAAACGGATGCGGGGAACACCATATATTTT. It yields the protein CASSLRQTDAGNTIYF.

This chain links TRBV7-9 with TRBJ1-1; D is uncertain. CDR3 size: 12 residues. V gave up 6 bases and J gave up 2 bases, with 7 bases separating them. Germline assignment: CDR1 SEHNR and CDR2 FQNEAQ (reference sequence). The chain's CDR3 is CASSTRNTEAFF. DNA of the CDR3: TGTGCCAGCAGTACCCGTAACACTGAAGCTTTCTTT. Full variable domain (rest looked up from reference TRBV7-9 and TRBJ1-1): DTGVSQNPRHKITKRGQNVTFRCDPISEHNRLYWYRQTLGQGPEFLTYFQNEAQLEKSRLLSDRFSAERPKGSFSTLEIQRTEQGDSAMYLCASSTRNTEAFFGQGTRLTVV.

The chain carries TRBV6-6 and TRBJ1-2, with D tentatively TRBD1 (5 bases). V was clipped by 6 bases and J by 2 bases, with 10 bases between them. CDR1 and CDR2 (germline): MNHNY, SVGAGI (reference sequence). The CDR3 length is 13 residues. The CDR3 spells CASRSTENYGYTF. Written as DNA, the CDR3 is TGTGCCAGCAGATCGACAGAGAACTATGGCTACACCTTC.